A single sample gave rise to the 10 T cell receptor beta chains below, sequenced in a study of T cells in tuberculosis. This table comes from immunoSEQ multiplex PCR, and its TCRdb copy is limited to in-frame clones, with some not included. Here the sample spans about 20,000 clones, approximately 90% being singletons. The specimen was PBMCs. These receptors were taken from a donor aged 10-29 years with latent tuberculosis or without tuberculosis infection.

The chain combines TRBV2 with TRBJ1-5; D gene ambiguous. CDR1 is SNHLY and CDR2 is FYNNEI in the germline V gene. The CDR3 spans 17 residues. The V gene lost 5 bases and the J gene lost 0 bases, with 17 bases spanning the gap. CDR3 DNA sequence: TGTGCCAGCAGTTTCGACGGAGGAACCCATAGCAATCAGCCCCAGCATTTT. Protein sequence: CASSFDGGTHSNQPQHF.

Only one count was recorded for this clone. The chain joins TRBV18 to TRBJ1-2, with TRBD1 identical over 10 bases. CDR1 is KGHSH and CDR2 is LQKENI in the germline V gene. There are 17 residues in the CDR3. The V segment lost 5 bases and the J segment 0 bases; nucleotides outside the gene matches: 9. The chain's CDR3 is CASSSRDRGVANYGYTF. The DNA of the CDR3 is TGTGCCAGCTCATCCCGGGACAGGGGTGTTGCTAACTATGGCTACACCTTC.

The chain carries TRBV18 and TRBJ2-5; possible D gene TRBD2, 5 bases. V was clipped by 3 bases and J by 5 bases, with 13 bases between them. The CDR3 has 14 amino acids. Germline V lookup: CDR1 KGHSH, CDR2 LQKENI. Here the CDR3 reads CASSPFSGGETQYF. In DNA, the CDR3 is TGTGCCAGCTCACCTTTCTCCGGCGGGGAGACCCAGTACTTC.

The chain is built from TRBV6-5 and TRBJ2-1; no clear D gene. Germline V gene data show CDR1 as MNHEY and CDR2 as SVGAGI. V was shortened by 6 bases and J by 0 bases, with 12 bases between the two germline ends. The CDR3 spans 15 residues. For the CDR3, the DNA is TGTGCCAGCAGCCAGGTCCTAAGCTCCTACAATGAGCAGTTCTTC. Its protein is CASSQVLSSYNEQFF.

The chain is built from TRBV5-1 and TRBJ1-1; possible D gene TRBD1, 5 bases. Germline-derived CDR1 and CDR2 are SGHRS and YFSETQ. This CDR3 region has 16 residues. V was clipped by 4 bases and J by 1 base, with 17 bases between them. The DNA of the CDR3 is TGCGCCAGCAGCCCTCGGCAGGGTAGGAAGAACACTGAAGCTTTCTTT. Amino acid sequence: CASSPRQGRKNTEAFF.

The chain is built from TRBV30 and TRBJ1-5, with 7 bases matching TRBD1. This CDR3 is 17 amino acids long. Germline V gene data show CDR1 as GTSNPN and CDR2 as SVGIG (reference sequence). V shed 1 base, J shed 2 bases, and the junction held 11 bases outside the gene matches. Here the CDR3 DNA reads TGTGCCTGGAGTGGGGACAGAGACAAGCTGGGCAATCAGCCCCAGCATTTT. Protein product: CAWSGDRDKLGNQPQHF.

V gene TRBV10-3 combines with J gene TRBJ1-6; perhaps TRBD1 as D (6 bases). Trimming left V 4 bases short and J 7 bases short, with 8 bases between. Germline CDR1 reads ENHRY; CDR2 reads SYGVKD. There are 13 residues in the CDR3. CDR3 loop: CAISGQENSPLHF. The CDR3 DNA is TGTGCCATCAGTGGACAGGAAAATTCACCCCTCCACTTT.

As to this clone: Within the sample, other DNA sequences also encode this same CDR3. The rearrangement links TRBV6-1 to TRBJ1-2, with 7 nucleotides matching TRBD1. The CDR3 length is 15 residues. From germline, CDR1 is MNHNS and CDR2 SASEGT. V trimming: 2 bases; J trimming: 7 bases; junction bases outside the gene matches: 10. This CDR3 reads CASSETKGGRFGYTF. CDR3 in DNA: TGTGCCAGCAGTGAAACGAAAGGGGGCCGTTTTGGCTACACCTTC.

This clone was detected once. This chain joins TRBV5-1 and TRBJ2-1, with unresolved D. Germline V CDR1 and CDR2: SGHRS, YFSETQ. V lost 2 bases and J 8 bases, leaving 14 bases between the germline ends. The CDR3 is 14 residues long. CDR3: CASSLSYQVDEQFF. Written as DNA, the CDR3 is TGCGCCAGCAGCTTAAGTTATCAAGTAGATGAGCAGTTCTTC.

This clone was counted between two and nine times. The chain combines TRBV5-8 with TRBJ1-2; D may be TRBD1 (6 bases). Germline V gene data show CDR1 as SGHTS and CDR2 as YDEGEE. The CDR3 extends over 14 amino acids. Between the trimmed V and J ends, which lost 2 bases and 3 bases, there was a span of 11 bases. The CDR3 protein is CASSFQGHDYGYTF. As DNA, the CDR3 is TGTGCCAGCAGCTTTCAGGGGCATGACTATGGCTACACCTTC. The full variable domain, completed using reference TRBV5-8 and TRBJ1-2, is EAGVTQSPTHLIKTRGQQATLRCSPISGHTSVYWYQQALGLGLQFLLWYDEGEERNRGNFPPRFSGRQFPNYSSELNVNALELEDSALYLCASSFQGHDYGYTFGSGTRLTVV.